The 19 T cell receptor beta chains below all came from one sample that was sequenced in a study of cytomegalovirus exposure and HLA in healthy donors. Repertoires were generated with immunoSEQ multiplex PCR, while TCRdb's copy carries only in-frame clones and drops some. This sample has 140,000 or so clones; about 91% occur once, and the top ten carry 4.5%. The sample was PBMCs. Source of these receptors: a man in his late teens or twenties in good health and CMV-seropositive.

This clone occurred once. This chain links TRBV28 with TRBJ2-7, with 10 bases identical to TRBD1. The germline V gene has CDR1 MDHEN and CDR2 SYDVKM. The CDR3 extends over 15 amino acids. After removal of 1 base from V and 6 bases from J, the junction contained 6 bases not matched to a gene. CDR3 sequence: CASSLSGTGASEQYF. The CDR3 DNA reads TGTGCCAGCAGTTTATCGGGGACAGGGGCTTCCGAGCAGTACTTC.

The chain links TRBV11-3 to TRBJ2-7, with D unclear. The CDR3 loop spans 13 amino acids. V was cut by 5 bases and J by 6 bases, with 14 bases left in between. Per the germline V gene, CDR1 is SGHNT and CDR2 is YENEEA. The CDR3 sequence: CASSVKSSGEQYF. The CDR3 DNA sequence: TGTGCCAGCAGCGTAAAAAGTAGTGGCGAGCAGTACTTC.

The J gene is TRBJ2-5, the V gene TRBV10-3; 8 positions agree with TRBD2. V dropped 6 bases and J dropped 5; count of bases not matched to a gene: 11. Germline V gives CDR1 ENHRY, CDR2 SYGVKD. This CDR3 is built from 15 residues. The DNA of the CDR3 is TGTGCCATCAGAAGCGGGGGTGGCGGTGGTGAGACCCAGTACTTC. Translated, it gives CAIRSGGGGGETQYF.

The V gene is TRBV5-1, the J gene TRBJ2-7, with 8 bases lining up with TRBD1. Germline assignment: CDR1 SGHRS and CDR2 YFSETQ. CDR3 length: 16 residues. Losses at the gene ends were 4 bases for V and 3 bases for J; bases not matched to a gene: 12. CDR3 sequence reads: CASSPAGTGGLYEQYF. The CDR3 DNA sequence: TGCGCCAGCAGCCCGGCAGGGACAGGTGGCCTCTACGAGCAGTACTTC.

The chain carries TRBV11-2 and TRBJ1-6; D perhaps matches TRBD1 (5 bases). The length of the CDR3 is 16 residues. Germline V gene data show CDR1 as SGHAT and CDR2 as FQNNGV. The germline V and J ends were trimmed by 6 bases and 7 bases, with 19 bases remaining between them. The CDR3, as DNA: TGTGCCAGCAGTCTTCTCCCCGGGACTAAAAATTCACCCCTCCACTTT. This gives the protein CASSLLPGTKNSPLHF. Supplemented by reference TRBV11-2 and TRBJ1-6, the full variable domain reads EAGVAQSPRYKIIEKRQSVAFWCNPISGHATLYWYQQILGQGPKLLIQFQNNGVVDDSQLPKDRFSAERLKGVDSTLKIQPAKLEDSAVYLCASSLLPGTKNSPLHFGNGTRLTVT.

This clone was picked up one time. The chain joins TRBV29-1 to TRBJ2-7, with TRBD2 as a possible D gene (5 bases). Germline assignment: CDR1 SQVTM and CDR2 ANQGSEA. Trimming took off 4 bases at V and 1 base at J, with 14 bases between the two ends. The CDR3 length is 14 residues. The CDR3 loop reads CSVGVRGQSYEQYF. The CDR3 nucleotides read TGCAGCGTTGGCGTTCGGGGTCAATCCTACGAGCAGTACTTC.

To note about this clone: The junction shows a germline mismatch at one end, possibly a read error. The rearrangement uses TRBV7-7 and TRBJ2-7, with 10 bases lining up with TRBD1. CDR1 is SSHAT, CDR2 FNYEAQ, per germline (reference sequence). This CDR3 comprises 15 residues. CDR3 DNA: TGTGCTAGCAGCTTTGGACAGGGGGAGACCTACGAGCAGTACTTC. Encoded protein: CASSFGQGETYEQYF.

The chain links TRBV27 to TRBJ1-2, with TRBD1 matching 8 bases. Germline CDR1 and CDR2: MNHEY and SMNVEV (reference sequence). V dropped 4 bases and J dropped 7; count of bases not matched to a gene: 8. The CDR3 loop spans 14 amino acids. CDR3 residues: CASSSWTGKVGYTF. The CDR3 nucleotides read TGTGCCAGCAGTTCCTGGACAGGGAAGGTTGGCTACACCTTC.

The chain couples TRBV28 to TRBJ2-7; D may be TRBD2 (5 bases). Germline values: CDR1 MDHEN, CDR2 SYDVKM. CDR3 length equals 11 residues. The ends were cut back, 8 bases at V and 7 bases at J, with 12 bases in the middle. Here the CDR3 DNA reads TGTGCCAGCCGAGGGCCTTGGGAGCAGTACTTC. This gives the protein CASRGPWEQYF.

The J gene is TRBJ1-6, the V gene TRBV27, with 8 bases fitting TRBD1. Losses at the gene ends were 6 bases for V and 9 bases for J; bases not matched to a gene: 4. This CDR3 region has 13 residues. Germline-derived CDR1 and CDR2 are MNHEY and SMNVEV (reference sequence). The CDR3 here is CASSRTGISPLHF. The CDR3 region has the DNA TGTGCCAGCAGCCGGACAGGGATTTCACCCCTCCACTTT.

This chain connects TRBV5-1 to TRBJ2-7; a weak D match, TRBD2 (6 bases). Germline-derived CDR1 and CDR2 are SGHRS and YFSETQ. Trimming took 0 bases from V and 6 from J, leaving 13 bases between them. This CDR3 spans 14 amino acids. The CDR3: CASSLGGTLSEQYF. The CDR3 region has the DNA TGCGCCAGCAGCTTGGGGGGGACTCTCTCCGAGCAGTACTTC. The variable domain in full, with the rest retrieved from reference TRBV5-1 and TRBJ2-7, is KAGVTQTPRYLIKTRGQQVTLSCSPISGHRSVSWYQQTPGQGLQFLFEYFSETQRNKGNFPGRFSGRQFSNSRSEMNVSTLELGDSALYLCASSLGGTLSEQYFGPGTRLTVT.

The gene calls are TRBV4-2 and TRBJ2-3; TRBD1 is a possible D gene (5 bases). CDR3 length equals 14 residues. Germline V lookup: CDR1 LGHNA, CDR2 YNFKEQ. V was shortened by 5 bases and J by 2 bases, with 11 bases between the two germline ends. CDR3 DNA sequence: TGTGCCAGCAGCAGGGGTCTAGACACAGATACGCAGTATTTT. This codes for CASSRGLDTDTQYF.

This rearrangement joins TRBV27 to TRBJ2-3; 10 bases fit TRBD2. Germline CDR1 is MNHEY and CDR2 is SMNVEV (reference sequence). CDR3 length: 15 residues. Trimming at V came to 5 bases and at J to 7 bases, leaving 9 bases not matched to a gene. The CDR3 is CASSTRAGGQNTQYF. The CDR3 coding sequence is TGTGCCAGCAGTACTAGAGCGGGGGGGCAAAATACGCAGTATTTT.

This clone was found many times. CDR3 sequence reads: CASSKRGPGGEQFF. CDR3 bases: TGTGCCAGCAGTAAGCGGGGGCCAGGTGGTGAGCAGTTCTTC. J is TRBJ2-1 and V is TRBV25-1, with 8 bases matching TRBD2. The CDR3 has 14 amino acids. Germline trimming cut 5 bases from V and 9 bases from J; bases unmatched to any gene: 9. Germline V gene data show CDR1 as MGHDK and CDR2 as SYGVNS.

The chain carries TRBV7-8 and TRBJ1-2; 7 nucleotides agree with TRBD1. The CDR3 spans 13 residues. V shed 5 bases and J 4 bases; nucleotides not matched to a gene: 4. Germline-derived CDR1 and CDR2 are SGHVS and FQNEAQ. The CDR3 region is CASSRDSLYGYTF. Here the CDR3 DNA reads TGTGCCAGCAGCCGGGACAGTCTCTATGGCTACACCTTC.

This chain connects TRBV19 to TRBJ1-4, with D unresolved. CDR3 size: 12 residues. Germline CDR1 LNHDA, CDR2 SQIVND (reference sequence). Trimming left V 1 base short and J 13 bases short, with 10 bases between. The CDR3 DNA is TGTGCCAGTAGTATAGGCGGTTACGGACTGTTTTTT. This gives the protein CASSIGGYGLFF. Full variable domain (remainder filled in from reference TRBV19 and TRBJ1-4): DGGITQSPKYLFRKEGQNVTLSCEQNLNHDAMYWYRQDPGQGLRLIYYSQIVNDFQKGDIAEGYSVSREKKESFPLTVTSAQKNPTAFYLCASSIGGYGLFFGSGTQLSVL.

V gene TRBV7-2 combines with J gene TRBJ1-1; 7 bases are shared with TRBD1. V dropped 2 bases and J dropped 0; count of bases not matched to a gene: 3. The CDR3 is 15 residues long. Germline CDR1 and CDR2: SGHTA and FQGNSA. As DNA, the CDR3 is TGTGCCAGCAGCTTAACAGGGGTTATGAACACTGAAGCTTTCTTT. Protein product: CASSLTGVMNTEAFF.

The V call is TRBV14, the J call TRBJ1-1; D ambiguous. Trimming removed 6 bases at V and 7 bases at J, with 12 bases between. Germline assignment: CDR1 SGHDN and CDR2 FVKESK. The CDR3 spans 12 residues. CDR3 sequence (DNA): TGTGCCAGCAGATTCATTTCGGGTGAAGCTTTCTTT. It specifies CASRFISGEAFF.

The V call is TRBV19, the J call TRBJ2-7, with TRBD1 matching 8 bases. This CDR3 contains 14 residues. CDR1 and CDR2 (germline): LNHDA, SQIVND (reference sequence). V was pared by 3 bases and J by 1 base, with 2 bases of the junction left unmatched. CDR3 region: CASSITGGSYEQYF. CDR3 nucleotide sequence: TGTGCCAGTAGTATTACAGGGGGTTCCTACGAGCAGTACTTC.